The clone carrying this T cell receptor (beta chain) was counted only a few times. The data originate from a study of OX40 agonist ivuxolimab in advanced cancers. The assay was immunoSEQ multiplex PCR, and TCRdb's table has in-frame clones only and misses some. The profile shows about 73,000 clones, around 90% of them singletons. Germline assignment: CDR1 GTSNPN and CDR2 SVGIG (reference sequence). Trimming pared 4 bases from V and 4 bases from J, leaving 7 bases between. The CDR3 has 11 residues. This receptor was identified in an adult with an advanced solid tumor such as melanoma, head and neck, liver or kidney cancer. The sequencing here drew on CD4+ or CD8+ T cells sorted from blood, taken in a trial of the OX40 agonist ivuxolimab. The V gene is TRBV30, the J gene TRBJ2-5; unclear D gene. The CDR3 DNA reads TGTGCCTGGACAGGCCGAGAGACCCAGTACTTC. Amino acid sequence: CAWTGRETQYF. The full variable domain, completed using reference TRBV30 and TRBJ2-5, is SQTIHQWPATLVQPVGSPLSLECTVEGTSNPNLYWYRQAAGRGLQLLFYSVGIGQISSEVPQNLSASRPQDRQFILSSKKLLLSDSGFYLCAWTGRETQYFGPGTRLLVL.